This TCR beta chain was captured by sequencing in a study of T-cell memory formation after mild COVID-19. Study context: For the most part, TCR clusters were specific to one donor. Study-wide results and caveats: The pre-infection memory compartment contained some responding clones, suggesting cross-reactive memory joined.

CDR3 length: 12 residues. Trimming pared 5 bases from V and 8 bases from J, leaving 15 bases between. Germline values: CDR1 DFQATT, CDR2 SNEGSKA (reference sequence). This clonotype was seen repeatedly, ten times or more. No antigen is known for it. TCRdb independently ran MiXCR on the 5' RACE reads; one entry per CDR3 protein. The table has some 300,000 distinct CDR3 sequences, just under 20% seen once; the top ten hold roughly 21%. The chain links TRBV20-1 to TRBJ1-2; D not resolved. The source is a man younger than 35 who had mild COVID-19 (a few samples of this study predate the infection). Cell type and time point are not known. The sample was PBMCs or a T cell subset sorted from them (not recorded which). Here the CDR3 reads CSAASPTGGYTF. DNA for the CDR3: TGCAGTGCTGCCAGTCCCACTGGCGGCTACACCTTC.